These 18 T cell receptor beta chains were all obtained from the same sample, sequenced in a study of blood T cell repertoires in COVID-19. Some clones are missing from TCRdb's copy, which holds only in-frame ones; the method was immunoSEQ multiplex PCR. The sample has around 320,000 clones, 88% seen once; the top ten hold 6.9%. Sequencing used peripheral blood. The source is a woman aged 25 to 45 who had recovered from COVID-19.

This clone appeared many times. The chain has TRBV30 and TRBJ2-7; 8 positions agree with TRBD1. The CDR3 consists of 12 residues. Germline lookup yields CDR1 GTSNPN and CDR2 SVGIG (reference sequence). The V gene end was trimmed by 7 bases and the J gene end by 4 bases; junction bases not matched to a gene: 6. The CDR3: CASGQATYEQYF. The CDR3 region has the DNA TGTGCCTCGGGACAGGCGACATACGAGCAGTACTTC.

This chain joins TRBV7-2 and TRBJ1-1, with a possible D match to TRBD1 (5 bases). Per germline, CDR1 SGHTA and CDR2 FQGNSA. The CDR3 has 14 amino acids. Trimming stripped 1 base from V and 1 base from J, with 7 bases between. In nucleotides, the CDR3 is TGTGCCAGCAGCTTAGGACAGAGGAACACTGAAGCTTTCTTT. This gives the protein CASSLGQRNTEAFF.

The V call is TRBV6-5, the J call TRBJ2-5, with TRBD2 matching 8 bases. The CDR3 has 15 amino acids. Trimming took 6 bases from V and 7 from J; bases not matched to a gene: 13. Germline CDR1 is MNHEY and CDR2 is SVGAGI. The CDR3 sequence is CASRPGRSGGRTQYF. The DNA of the CDR3 is TGTGCCAGCAGGCCCGGAAGGAGCGGGGGACGGACCCAGTACTTC.

The V and J genes are TRBV28 and TRBJ1-5; 9 positions match TRBD1. With 6 bases clipped from V and 6 bases from J, the junction kept 15 bases outside the gene matches. The V gene's germline CDR1 is MDHEN and CDR2 SYDVKM. The CDR3 loop spans 17 amino acids. CDR3 sequence reads: CASSYRGRISTGQPQHF. CDR3 nucleotides: TGTGCCAGCAGCTACAGGGGGCGAATTAGCACGGGTCAGCCCCAGCATTTT.

This rearrangement joins TRBV29-1 to TRBJ1-1, with 7 bases that match TRBD1. This CDR3 is built from 12 residues. Germline V CDR1 and CDR2: SQVTM, ANQGSEA. V dropped 4 bases and J dropped 1; count of bases not matched to a gene: 0. The CDR3 is CSVGDRNTEAFF. The CDR3 nucleotides are TGCAGCGTTGGGGACAGGAACACTGAAGCTTTCTTT.

The J gene is TRBJ1-5, the V gene TRBV10-3, with D perhaps TRBD1 (6 bases). Trimming stripped 5 bases from V and 7 bases from J, with 15 bases between. Per the germline V gene, CDR1 is ENHRY and CDR2 is SYGVKD. CDR3 size: 14 residues. The CDR3 loop is CAISSDSRAQPQHF. The CDR3 DNA reads TGTGCCATCAGTTCGGACAGTAGGGCACAGCCCCAGCATTTT.

This clone appeared once. This chain links TRBV7-2 with TRBJ2-3, with 11 positions matching TRBD1. CDR3 length: 16 residues. With V trimmed by 4 bases and J by 6 bases, 9 bases remained unmatched. In germline, CDR1 is SGHTA, CDR2 FQGNSA. In DNA, the CDR3 is TGTGCCAGCAGCTGGGGACGGACAGGGGGCTATGATACGCAGTATTTT. Its translation: CASSWGRTGGYDTQYF.

The rearrangement uses TRBV27 and TRBJ1-4; 7 bases align to TRBD1. Germline V gene data show CDR1 as MNHEY and CDR2 as SMNVEV (reference sequence). The CDR3 spans 13 residues. The ends lost 5 bases at V and 7 bases at J; junction bases unmatched: 4. The CDR3 spells CASSSRGTEKLFF. DNA of the CDR3: TGTGCCAGCAGTAGCAGGGGGACTGAAAAACTGTTTTTT.

This sequence joins TRBV4-2 and TRBJ1-4; no clear D. This CDR3 has 15 amino acids. Germline loops: CDR1 LGHNA, CDR2 YNFKEQ. Trimming removed 0 bases at V and 2 bases at J, with 7 bases between. The DNA for the CDR3 is TGTGCCAGCAGCCAAGATAGAACCACTAATGAAAAACTGTTTTTT. Translating it yields CASSQDRTTNEKLFF.

The chain combines TRBV6-1 with TRBJ1-5; the D gene is possibly TRBD1 (5 bases). Trimming shortened V by 3 bases and J by 7 bases, and 10 bases separated the two germline ends. The CDR3 consists of 13 residues. Germline values: CDR1 MNHNS, CDR2 SASEGT. CDR3 amino acids: CASSESGHQPQHF. DNA of the CDR3: TGTGCCAGCAGTGAGTCAGGGCACCAGCCCCAGCATTTT.

The chain carries TRBV11-3 and TRBJ2-1, with 9 nucleotides matching TRBD1. J gave up 8 bases and V 1 base, and 6 bases lay outside the gene matches. The CDR3 sequence is 15 residues long. CDR1 SGHNT and CDR2 YENEEA come from the germline V gene. CDR3 sequence reads: CASSLVGTGWDEQFF. DNA of the CDR3: TGTGCCAGCAGCTTAGTGGGGACAGGGTGGGATGAGCAGTTCTTC.

The V and J genes are TRBV9 and TRBJ1-4, with D unclear. Germline lookup yields CDR1 SGDLS and CDR2 YYNGEE. The V and J ends lost 4 bases and 12 bases respectively, with 16 bases between them. CDR3 size: 13 residues. The CDR3 protein is CASSLAPGRELFF. In DNA form, the CDR3 reads TGTGCCAGCAGCCTCGCCCCGGGGAGAGAACTGTTTTTT.

The chain recombines TRBV2 with TRBJ2-2; TRBD1 matches at 7 bases. V trimming: 6 bases; J trimming: 4 bases; junction bases outside the gene matches: 5. The CDR3 runs 14 residues. Germline CDR1 reads SNHLY; CDR2 reads FYNNEI. The CDR3 coding sequence is TGTGCCAGCAGGGGCAGGACAGGCACCGGGGAGCTGTTTTTT. Encoded protein: CASRGRTGTGELFF. Variable domain in full (rest from reference TRBV2 and TRBJ2-2): EPEVTQTPSHQVTQMGQEVILRCVPISNHLYFYWYRQILGQKVEFLVSFYNNEISEKSEIFDDQFSVERPDGSNFTLKIRSTKLEDSAMYFCASRGRTGTGELFFGEGSRLTVL.

The chain uses TRBV7-3 and TRBJ2-1; 11 nucleotides agree with TRBD1. Germline loops: CDR1 SGHTA, CDR2 FQGTGA. V lost 5 bases and J lost 5; bases outside the gene matches: 2. The CDR3 sequence is 14 residues long. The DNA of the CDR3 is TGTGCCAGCAGCGCGGGACAGGGGGACAATGAGCAGTTCTTC. This codes for CASSAGQGDNEQFF.

V and J are TRBV5-1 and TRBJ1-1; 7 bases agree with TRBD1. The V gene end was trimmed by 6 bases and the J gene end by 0 bases; junction bases not matched to a gene: 5. The CDR3 covers 14 residues. CDR1 is SGHRS, CDR2 YFSETQ, per germline. The DNA for the CDR3 is TGCGCCAGCACGTGGGACAGATTGAACACTGAAGCTTTCTTT. It codes for CASTWDRLNTEAFF.

V gene TRBV6-1 combines with J gene TRBJ1-4; D not certain. The ends were cut back, 3 bases at V and 8 bases at J, with 13 bases in the middle. Germline V gene lookup returns CDR1 MNHNS and CDR2 SASEGT. The CDR3 is made up of 14 amino acids. CDR3 sequence reads: CASSEFGFGEKLFF. CDR3 nucleotide sequence: TGTGCCAGCAGTGAGTTTGGGTTCGGGGAAAAACTGTTTTTT.

The gene calls are TRBV7-2 and TRBJ2-7; D gene ambiguous. The CDR3 covers 12 residues. V was clipped by 8 bases and J by 1 base, with 9 bases between them. CDR1 and CDR2 from the germline V gene are SGHTA and FQGNSA. Written as DNA, the CDR3 is TGTGCCAGCGTGGAGATTTCCTACGAGCAGTACTTC. As protein: CASVEISYEQYF. The full variable domain, in which reference TRBV7-2 and TRBJ2-7 provide the parts outside the CDR3, is GAGVSQSPSNKVTEKGKDVELRCDPISGHTALYWYRQSLGQGLEFLIYFQGNSAPDKSGLPSDRFSAERTGGSVSTLTIQRTQQEDSAVYLCASVEISYEQYFGPGTRLTVT.

The rearrangement links TRBV7-6 to TRBJ2-2, with 8 nucleotides matching TRBD1. Trimming cost V 5 bases and J 2 bases; bases outside gene matches: 7. Per the germline V gene, CDR1 is SGHVS and CDR2 is FNYEAQ. The CDR3 totals 16 residues. This chain's CDR3 is CASSLRTGKNTGELFF. CDR3 DNA: TGTGCCAGCAGCCTCCGGACAGGGAAAAACACCGGGGAGCTGTTTTTT.